This TCR beta chain was sequenced during a study of blood T cell repertoires in COVID-19. Across the study: From the United States, Italy and Spain came samples of acute and convalescent COVID-19. From T cells, B-cell-depleted T cells, or PBMCs came the material, which was cDNA or gDNA.

Under the authors' procedure: Nucleated cell counts were estimated from reference gene primer amplification. TCRdb keeps only in-frame clones here, not all; method: immunoSEQ multiplex PCR. V, J and clone size are those of that table, while D and trimming were read from the DNA. This sample has approximately 250,000 clones, with roughly 91% found just once. Patients in Seattle were enrolled during active infection, then followed longitudinally. The CDR3 covers 15 residues. CDR1 MNHEY and CDR2 SMNVEV come from the germline V gene (reference sequence). The trim removed 4 bases at V and 0 bases at J, leaving 5 bases unmatched.

J is TRBJ1-2 and V is TRBV27; 7 nucleotides match TRBD1. Specimen: peripheral blood. The sequence derives from a man aged 25 to 45 with COVID-19, enrolled during active disease. The CDR3 DNA sequence: TGTGCCAGCAGTTATCCGGGACAGACTAACTATGGCTACACCTTC. Its translation: CASSYPGQTNYGYTF.